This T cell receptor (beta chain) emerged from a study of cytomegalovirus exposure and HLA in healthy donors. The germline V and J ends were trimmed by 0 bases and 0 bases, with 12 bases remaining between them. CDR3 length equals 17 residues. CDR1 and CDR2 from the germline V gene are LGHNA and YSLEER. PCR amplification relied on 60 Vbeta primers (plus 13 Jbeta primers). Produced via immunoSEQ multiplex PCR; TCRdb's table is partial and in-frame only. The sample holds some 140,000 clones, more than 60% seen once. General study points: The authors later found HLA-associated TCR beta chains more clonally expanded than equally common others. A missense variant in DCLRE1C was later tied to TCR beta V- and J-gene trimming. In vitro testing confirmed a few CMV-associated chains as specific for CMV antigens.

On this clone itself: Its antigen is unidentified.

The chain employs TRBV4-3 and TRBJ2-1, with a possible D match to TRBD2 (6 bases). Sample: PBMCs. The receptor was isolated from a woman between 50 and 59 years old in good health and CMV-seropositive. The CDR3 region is CASSQDSAGSSYNEQFF. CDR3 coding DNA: TGCGCCAGCAGCCAAGATTCGGCGGGGAGCTCCTACAATGAGCAGTTCTTC.